This T cell receptor (beta chain) was recovered during a study of blood T cell repertoires in COVID-19. Study overall: Samples taken during acute and convalescent COVID-19 were collected in the United States, Italy and Spain. From T cells, B-cell-depleted T cells, or PBMCs came the material, which was cDNA or gDNA.

How the authors handled the data: Estimates of nucleated cell counts were drawn from the amplification of reference gene primers. TCRdb keeps only in-frame clones here, not all; method: immunoSEQ multiplex PCR. From that table come the V and J calls and clone size; the DNA was used to work out D and trimming. The profile shows approximately 130,000 clones, around 87% of them singletons. The sequenced material came from peripheral blood. The TCR originated in a woman aged 45 to 65 who had recovered from COVID-19.

The chain's CDR3 is CAISGTGGKDTQYF. The CDR3 DNA reads TGTGCCATCAGTGGGACAGGGGGCAAAGATACGCAGTATTTT. This chain links TRBV10-3 with TRBJ2-3; 11 bases map to TRBD1. CDR1 and CDR2 (germline): ENHRY, SYGVKD. The CDR3 covers 14 residues. V lost 4 bases to trimming and J lost 5 bases; unmatched junction nucleotides: 2.